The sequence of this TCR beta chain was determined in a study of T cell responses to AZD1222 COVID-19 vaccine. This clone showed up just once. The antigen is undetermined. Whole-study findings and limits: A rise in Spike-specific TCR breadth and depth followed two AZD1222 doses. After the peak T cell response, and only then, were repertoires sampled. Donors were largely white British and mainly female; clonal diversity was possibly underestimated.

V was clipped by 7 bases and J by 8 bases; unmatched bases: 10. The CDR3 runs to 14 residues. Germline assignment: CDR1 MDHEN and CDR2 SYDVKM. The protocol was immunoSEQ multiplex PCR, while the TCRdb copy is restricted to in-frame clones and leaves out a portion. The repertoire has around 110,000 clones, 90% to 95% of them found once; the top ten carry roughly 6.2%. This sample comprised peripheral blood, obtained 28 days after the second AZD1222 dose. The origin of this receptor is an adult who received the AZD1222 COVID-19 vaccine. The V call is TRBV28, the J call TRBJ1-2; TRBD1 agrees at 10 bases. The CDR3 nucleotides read TGTGCCAGCACCCGCGGACAGGGGGAGAGGGGCTACACCTTC. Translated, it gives CASTRGQGERGYTF.